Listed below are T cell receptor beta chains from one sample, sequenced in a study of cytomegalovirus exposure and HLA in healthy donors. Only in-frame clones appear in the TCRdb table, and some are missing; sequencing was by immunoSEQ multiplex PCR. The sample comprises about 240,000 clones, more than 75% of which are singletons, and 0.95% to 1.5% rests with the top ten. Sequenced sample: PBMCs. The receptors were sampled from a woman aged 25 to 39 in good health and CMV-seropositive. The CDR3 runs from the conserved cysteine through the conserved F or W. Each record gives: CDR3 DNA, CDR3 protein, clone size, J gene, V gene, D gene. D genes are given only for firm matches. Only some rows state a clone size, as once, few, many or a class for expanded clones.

CDR3 DNA: TGTGCCAGCAGCCCCGCCGGGCTAGCGGATTACAATGAGCAGTTCTTC; CDR3 protein: CASSPAGLADYNEQFF; clone size: NA; J gene: TRBJ2-1; V gene: TRBV7-9; D gene: TRBD2
CDR3 DNA: TGTGCCAGCAGCCCTCCCACAGGGTACACTGAAGCTTTCTTT; CDR3 protein: CASSPPTGYTEAFF; clone size: NA; J gene: TRBJ1-1; V gene: TRBV4-2; D gene: NA
CDR3 DNA: TGCAGCACTGGGACAGGAGCGAACACTGAAGCTTTCTTT; CDR3 protein: CSTGTGANTEAFF; clone size: once; J gene: TRBJ1-1; V gene: TRBV29-1; D gene: TRBD1
CDR3 DNA: TGTGCCAGCAGCTCCCCGCCGGGACAGGGTAGCAATCAGCCCCAGCATTTT; CDR3 protein: CASSSPPGQGSNQPQHF; clone size: NA; J gene: TRBJ1-5; V gene: TRBV7-3; D gene: TRBD1
CDR3 DNA: TGTGCCAGCAGTTCTAACGGCGAGCAGTACTTC; CDR3 protein: CASSSNGEQYF; clone size: NA; J gene: TRBJ2-7; V gene: TRBV28; D gene: NA
CDR3 DNA: TGTGCCAGCAGCCCCTGGGAGTCCACTGAAGCTTTCTTT; CDR3 protein: CASSPWESTEAFF; clone size: NA; J gene: TRBJ1-1; V gene: TRBV9; D gene: NA
CDR3 DNA: TGTGCCAGCAGCGACTCTGGGAGCTCCTACGAGCAGTACTTC; CDR3 protein: CASSDSGSSYEQYF; clone size: NA; J gene: TRBJ2-7; V gene: TRBV4-2; D gene: NA
CDR3 DNA: TGTGCCAGCAGCTTAGGGCCATCCTACGAGCAGTACTTC; CDR3 protein: CASSLGPSYEQYF; clone size: NA; J gene: TRBJ2-7; V gene: TRBV7-9; D gene: NA
CDR3 DNA: TGTGCCAGCAGCTTAGCGGGAGGAGGAGAGACCCAGTACTTC; CDR3 protein: CASSLAGGGETQYF; clone size: NA; J gene: TRBJ2-5; V gene: TRBV7-6; D gene: NA
CDR3 DNA: TGTGCCATCAGTGAGGCCAGGGAGAACACTGAAGCTTTCTTT; CDR3 protein: CAISEARENTEAFF; clone size: NA; J gene: TRBJ1-1; V gene: TRBV10-3; D gene: NA
CDR3 DNA: TGCGCCAGCAGCCAAGATATCGGACAGGGAGCCTACGAGCAGTACTTC; CDR3 protein: CASSQDIGQGAYEQYF; clone size: few; J gene: TRBJ2-7; V gene: TRBV4-1; D gene: TRBD1
CDR3 DNA: TGTGCCAGCAGCCAAAGGGAGAGGGGGCATCAGCCCCAGCATTTT; CDR3 protein: CASSQRERGHQPQHF; clone size: NA; J gene: TRBJ1-5; V gene: TRBV4-2; D gene: TRBD1
CDR3 DNA: TGTGCCAGCAGTGACTCCCTAGCGACCTACGAGCAGTACTTC; CDR3 protein: CASSDSLATYEQYF; clone size: NA; J gene: TRBJ2-7; V gene: TRBV2; D gene: NA
CDR3 DNA: TGTGCCAGCAGCCCCCCGAGCACAGATACGCAGTATTTT; CDR3 protein: CASSPPSTDTQYF; clone size: many; J gene: TRBJ2-3; V gene: TRBV27; D gene: NA
CDR3 DNA: TGTGCCAGCAGTTCTTTTGCGGGAGGTTTGTACAATGAGCAGTTCTTC; CDR3 protein: CASSSFAGGLYNEQFF; clone size: NA; J gene: TRBJ2-1; V gene: TRBV27; D gene: TRBD2
CDR3 DNA: TGTGCCAGCAGTTTGACTCAGGGGTTCTCTGGAAACACCATATATTTT; CDR3 protein: CASSLTQGFSGNTIYF; clone size: NA; J gene: TRBJ1-3; V gene: TRBV28; D gene: NA
CDR3 DNA: TGTGCCAGCAGCTTGATAGGGCAGGGTGACACTGAAGCTTTCTTT; CDR3 protein: CASSLIGQGDTEAFF; clone size: NA; J gene: TRBJ1-1; V gene: TRBV5-6; D gene: NA
CDR3 DNA: TGTGCCAGTAGTCGAGCAGGGGCTGGGAACACTGAAGCTTTCTTT; CDR3 protein: CASSRAGAGNTEAFF; clone size: NA; J gene: TRBJ1-1; V gene: TRBV19; D gene: NA
CDR3 DNA: TGTGCCAGCAGCCGGGACAGGGGGCAAGCCGTGGCTTTCTTT; CDR3 protein: CASSRDRGQAVAFF; clone size: NA; J gene: TRBJ1-1; V gene: TRBV7-2; D gene: TRBD1
CDR3 DNA: TGTGCCAGCAGGGGGGCGGGTTCGAATGAGCAGTTCTTC; CDR3 protein: CASRGAGSNEQFF; clone size: NA; J gene: TRBJ2-1; V gene: TRBV6-4; D gene: NA
CDR3 DNA: TGTGCCTGGAGTCCCGGGTCCACTGAAACTTTCTTT; CDR3 protein: CAWSPGSTETFF; clone size: NA; J gene: TRBJ1-1; V gene: TRBV30; D gene: NA
CDR3 DNA: TGTGCCAGCAGCAAGCAATCGAACCAGGACTACATGAGCTCCTACAATGAGCAGTTCTTC; CDR3 protein: CASSKQSNQDYMSSYNEQFF; clone size: NA; J gene: TRBJ2-1; V gene: TRBV21-1; D gene: NA
CDR3 DNA: TGCGCCAGCAGCTTAGGGGGGGCCTTCACTGAAGCTTTCTTT; CDR3 protein: CASSLGGAFTEAFF; clone size: NA; J gene: TRBJ1-1; V gene: TRBV5-1; D gene: NA
CDR3 DNA: TGCGCCAGCAGCCCGAGCGGGATCTTCAATGAGCAGTTCTTC; CDR3 protein: CASSPSGIFNEQFF; clone size: NA; J gene: TRBJ2-1; V gene: TRBV5-1; D gene: TRBD2
CDR3 DNA: TGTGCCAGCGCGCTAGCGGGAACCTACAATGAGCAGTTCTTC; CDR3 protein: CASALAGTYNEQFF; clone size: NA; J gene: TRBJ2-1; V gene: TRBV28; D gene: TRBD2
CDR3 DNA: TGTGCCAGCAGTTTAGCCCAGGGGTACTACGAGCAGTACTTC; CDR3 protein: CASSLAQGYYEQYF; clone size: NA; J gene: TRBJ2-7; V gene: TRBV28; D gene: NA
CDR3 DNA: TGTGCCAGTAGTACGGGAGGGAGGGAGACCCAGTACTTC; CDR3 protein: CASSTGGRETQYF; clone size: NA; J gene: TRBJ2-5; V gene: TRBV19; D gene: TRBD2
CDR3 DNA: TGCGCCAGCAGTTTACAGGGGGCACGGGCAGATACGCAGTATTTT; CDR3 protein: CASSLQGARADTQYF; clone size: NA; J gene: TRBJ2-3; V gene: TRBV4-1; D gene: TRBD1
CDR3 DNA: TGTGCCAGCAGCTTAGAATGGGGGCTCTCCTACGAGCAGTACTTC; CDR3 protein: CASSLEWGLSYEQYF; clone size: few; J gene: TRBJ2-7; V gene: TRBV7-6; D gene: NA
CDR3 DNA: TGTGCCACCAGCAGGCTACTAGCGCTGAACACCGGGGAGCTGTTTTTT; CDR3 protein: CATSRLLALNTGELFF; clone size: NA; J gene: TRBJ2-2; V gene: TRBV15; D gene: TRBD2
CDR3 DNA: TGTGCCAGCAGTGTAGACGGGAGGGCGGTAGATACGCAGTATTTT; CDR3 protein: CASSVDGRAVDTQYF; clone size: few; J gene: TRBJ2-3; V gene: TRBV2; D gene: TRBD2
CDR3 DNA: TGTGCCAGCAGCTTACATCCGGGACAGGTGGATCAGCCCCAGCATTTT; CDR3 protein: CASSLHPGQVDQPQHF; clone size: NA; J gene: TRBJ1-5; V gene: TRBV11-2; D gene: TRBD1
CDR3 DNA: TGTGCCAGCAGCTTAGCACAGACATATGGCTACACCTTC; CDR3 protein: CASSLAQTYGYTF; clone size: NA; J gene: TRBJ1-2; V gene: TRBV7-6; D gene: NA
CDR3 DNA: TGTGCCAGCTCACTATACAGGGATCCCTACAATGAGCAGTTCTTC; CDR3 protein: CASSLYRDPYNEQFF; clone size: NA; J gene: TRBJ2-1; V gene: TRBV18; D gene: NA
CDR3 DNA: TGTGCCTGGACTAGCGGGATCCAAGATACGCAGTATTTT; CDR3 protein: CAWTSGIQDTQYF; clone size: NA; J gene: TRBJ2-3; V gene: TRBV30; D gene: TRBD2
CDR3 DNA: TGTGCCAGCAGTCTTCGGTCTAGCACAGATACGCAGTATTTT; CDR3 protein: CASSLRSSTDTQYF; clone size: NA; J gene: TRBJ2-3; V gene: TRBV5-4; D gene: NA
CDR3 DNA: TGTGCCAGCACATTGACTAGTAACCTCTCCTACGAGCAGTACTTC; CDR3 protein: CASTLTSNLSYEQYF; clone size: NA; J gene: TRBJ2-7; V gene: TRBV2; D gene: NA
CDR3 DNA: TGCGCCAGCAGCTCACGGACTGAAGAGACCCAGTACTTC; CDR3 protein: CASSSRTEETQYF; clone size: NA; J gene: TRBJ2-5; V gene: TRBV5-1; D gene: NA
CDR3 DNA: TGTGCCAGCAGCCCCCCGAGGGAAGAGACCCAGTACTTC; CDR3 protein: CASSPPREETQYF; clone size: NA; J gene: TRBJ2-5; V gene: TRBV7-8; D gene: NA
CDR3 DNA: TGTGCCATCAGTGAGTCAAACCTAGGCTACACCTTC; CDR3 protein: CAISESNLGYTF; clone size: NA; J gene: TRBJ1-2; V gene: TRBV10-3; D gene: NA
CDR3 DNA: TGTGCCAGTAGTATCACGGGACAGGCCAACTATGGCTACACCTTC; CDR3 protein: CASSITGQANYGYTF; clone size: NA; J gene: TRBJ1-2; V gene: TRBV19; D gene: TRBD1
CDR3 DNA: TGTGCCAGCAGTACGAACCCGGGACAGACTAATGAAAAACTGTTTTTT; CDR3 protein: CASSTNPGQTNEKLFF; clone size: NA; J gene: TRBJ1-4; V gene: TRBV27; D gene: TRBD1
CDR3 DNA: TGTGCCAGCATTAAAGACAGGGAGGCCTACGAGCAGTACTTC; CDR3 protein: CASIKDREAYEQYF; clone size: NA; J gene: TRBJ2-7; V gene: TRBV6-5; D gene: NA
CDR3 DNA: TGCGCCAGCAGCTTGCCACTAGCGGGAGATGTTGAGCAGTTCTTC; CDR3 protein: CASSLPLAGDVEQFF; clone size: NA; J gene: TRBJ2-1; V gene: TRBV5-1; D gene: TRBD2
CDR3 DNA: TGCGCCAGCAGCTTGGGACATGGGAATCAGCCCCAGCATTTT; CDR3 protein: CASSLGHGNQPQHF; clone size: NA; J gene: TRBJ1-5; V gene: TRBV5-1; D gene: NA
CDR3 DNA: TGTGCCAGCAGCTTAGATCACCGGGAGGGCCCAGAGACCCAGTACTTC; CDR3 protein: CASSLDHREGPETQYF; clone size: NA; J gene: TRBJ2-5; V gene: TRBV11-3; D gene: TRBD2
CDR3 DNA: TGTGCCAGCAGCGTAGGATCGGGTGGTACCTACAATGAGCAGTTCTTC; CDR3 protein: CASSVGSGGTYNEQFF; clone size: NA; J gene: TRBJ2-1; V gene: TRBV9; D gene: NA
CDR3 DNA: TGTGCCAGCAGCTTAGGGGACAGGGGTAGGGTAGACATTCAGTACTTC; CDR3 protein: CASSLGDRGRVDIQYF; clone size: NA; J gene: TRBJ2-4; V gene: TRBV11-3; D gene: TRBD1
CDR3 DNA: TGTGCCAGCTCAGGGGACAGGGGACCCCAGCCCCAGCATTTT; CDR3 protein: CASSGDRGPQPQHF; clone size: NA; J gene: TRBJ1-5; V gene: TRBV18; D gene: TRBD1
CDR3 DNA: TGTGCCAGCAGTTACCGACAGGGATATGAAAAACTGTTTTTT; CDR3 protein: CASSYRQGYEKLFF; clone size: NA; J gene: TRBJ1-4; V gene: TRBV6-6; D gene: TRBD1
CDR3 DNA: TGTGCCAGCAGTTTACGTTCCTACAATGAGCAGTTCTTC; CDR3 protein: CASSLRSYNEQFF; clone size: NA; J gene: TRBJ2-1; V gene: TRBV27; D gene: NA
CDR3 DNA: TGTGCCAGCTCAAGGGACAGGGATCCCCGGAACACTGAAGCTTTCTTT; CDR3 protein: CASSRDRDPRNTEAFF; clone size: NA; J gene: TRBJ1-1; V gene: TRBV18; D gene: TRBD1
CDR3 DNA: TGCGCCAGCAGCTTCCTAGCGGGAGAGGTAGGGGATACGCAGTATTTT; CDR3 protein: CASSFLAGEVGDTQYF; clone size: NA; J gene: TRBJ2-3; V gene: TRBV5-1; D gene: TRBD2
CDR3 DNA: TGTGCCAGCAGCAACCGGGACAGGGTCTACTATGGCTACACCTTC; CDR3 protein: CASSNRDRVYYGYTF; clone size: NA; J gene: TRBJ1-2; V gene: TRBV7-2; D gene: TRBD1